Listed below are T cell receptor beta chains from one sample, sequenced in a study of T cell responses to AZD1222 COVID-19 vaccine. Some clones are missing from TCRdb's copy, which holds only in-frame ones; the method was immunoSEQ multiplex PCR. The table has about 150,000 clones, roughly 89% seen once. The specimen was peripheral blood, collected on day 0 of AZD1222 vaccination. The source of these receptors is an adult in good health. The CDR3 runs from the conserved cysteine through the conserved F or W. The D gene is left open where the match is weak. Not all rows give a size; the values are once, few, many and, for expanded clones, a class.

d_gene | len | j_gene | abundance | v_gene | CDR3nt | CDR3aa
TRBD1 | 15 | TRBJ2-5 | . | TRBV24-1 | TGTGCCACCAGTGAGAGGACAGGCAATCAAGAGACCCAGTACTTC | CATSERTGNQETQYF
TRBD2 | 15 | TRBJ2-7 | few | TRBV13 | TGTGCCAGCAGCTTGGGACTAGCGGAAACCTACGAGCAGTACTTC | CASSLGLAETYEQYF
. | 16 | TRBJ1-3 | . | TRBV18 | TGTGCCAGCTCACCACCCGGGTCAGGGGCTGGAAACACCATATATTTT | CASSPPGSGAGNTIYF
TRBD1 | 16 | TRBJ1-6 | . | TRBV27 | TGTGCCAGCTCGCCCCACAGGGGAAGTATAGGTTCACCCCTCCACTTT | CASSPHRGSIGSPLHF
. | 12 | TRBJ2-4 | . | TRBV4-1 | TGCGCCAGCAGCCAAGACCTAGGAATTCAGTACTTC | CASSQDLGIQYF
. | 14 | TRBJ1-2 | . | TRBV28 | TGTGCCAGCAGCACCCATCCCGGGAACTATGGCTACACCTTC | CASSTHPGNYGYTF
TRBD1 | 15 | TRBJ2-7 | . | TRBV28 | TGTGCCAGCAGTTCCCCGGGGACAGGGGGCTACGAGCAGTACTTC | CASSSPGTGGYEQYF
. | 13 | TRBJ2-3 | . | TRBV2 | TGTGCCAGCAGTGAAGGGGTCACAGATACGCAGTATTTT | CASSEGVTDTQYF
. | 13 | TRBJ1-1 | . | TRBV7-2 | TGTGCCAGCAGCTTAGAGGGAGATCTGAAAGCTTTCTTT | CASSLEGDLKAFF
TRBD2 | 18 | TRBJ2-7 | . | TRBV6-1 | TGTGCCAGCAGTGAAAGAACTAGCGGGAGGATAAGGTCCTACGAGCAGTACTTC | CASSERTSGRIRSYEQYF
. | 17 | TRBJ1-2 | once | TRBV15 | TGTGCCACCAGCAGAGATTACCCAGACAGGCATCGGTATGGCTACACCTTC | CATSRDYPDRHRYGYTF
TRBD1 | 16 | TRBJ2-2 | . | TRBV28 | TGTGCCAGCAGTTTAAGTGGGACAGGGACCACCGGGGAGCTGTTTTTT | CASSLSGTGTTGELFF
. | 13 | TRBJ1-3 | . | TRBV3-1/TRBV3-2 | TGTGCCAGCAGCCAAGGGGGGTCAAACACCATATATTTT | CASSQGGSNTIYF
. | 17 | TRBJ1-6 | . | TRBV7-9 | TGTGCCAGCAGCTTAAGGGCACCGAGCTCCTATAATTCACCCCTCCACTTT | CASSLRAPSSYNSPLHF
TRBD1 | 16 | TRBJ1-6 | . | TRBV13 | TGTGCCAGCAGCTCCTGGGACAGGGGGCCTATTTCACCCCTCCACTTT | CASSSWDRGPISPLHF
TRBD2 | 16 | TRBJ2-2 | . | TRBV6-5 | TGTGCCAGCAGTTACGGTCTAGCGGGACGCACCGGGGAGCTGTTTTTT | CASSYGLAGRTGELFF
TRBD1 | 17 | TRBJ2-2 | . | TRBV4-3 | TGCGCCAGCAGCCAATGGACGACAGGGACGAACACCGGGGAGCTGTTTTTT | CASSQWTTGTNTGELFF
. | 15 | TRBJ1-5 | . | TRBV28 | TGTGCCAGCAGTCAACCCAGGAAACCCAATCAGCCCCAGCATTTT | CASSQPRKPNQPQHF
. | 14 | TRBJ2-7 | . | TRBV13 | TGTGCCAGCAGCTTGGGCGGGTCCTACTACGAGCAGTACTTC | CASSLGGSYYEQYF
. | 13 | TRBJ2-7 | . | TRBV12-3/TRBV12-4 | TGTGCCAGCAGCCCCTTGGGGCCCTACGAGCAGTACTTC | CASSPLGPYEQYF
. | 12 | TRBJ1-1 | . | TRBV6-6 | TGTGCCAGCAGTCCAGAAAACACTGAAGCTTTCTTT | CASSPENTEAFF
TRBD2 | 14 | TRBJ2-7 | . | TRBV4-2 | TGTGCCAGCAGCCAAGCCCATGGGGAGGGCGAGCAGTACTTC | CASSQAHGEGEQYF
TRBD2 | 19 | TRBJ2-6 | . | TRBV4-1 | TGCGCCAGCAGCCAACTTATAGCGGGGGTCTCTGGAAGGGCCAACGTCCTGACTTTC | CASSQLIAGVSGRANVLTF
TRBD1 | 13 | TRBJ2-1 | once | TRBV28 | TGTGCCAGCATATCGGGACAGGGCAATGAGCAGTTCTTC | CASISGQGNEQFF